Listed below are T cell receptor beta chains from one sample, sequenced in a study of blood T cell repertoires in COVID-19. Assay used: immunoSEQ multiplex PCR; TCRdb lists only in-frame clones, some missing. The table lists 120,000 or so clones, 85% of them singletons. Material: peripheral blood. The receptors were gathered from a man older than 75 with active or convalescent COVID-19. Each CDR3 is given with its conserved first and last residue. A D gene is named only where the DNA matches it firmly. Clone size is given for some rows only: seen once, a few or many times, or a class if the clone is expanded.

D	V	size	length	J	CDR3	DNA
TRBD1	TRBV4-3	NA	13	TRBJ1-6	CASSRDRGHPLHF	TGCGCCAGCAGCCGGGACAGGGGGCACCCCCTCCACTTT
TRBD2	TRBV3-1/TRBV3-2	many	15	TRBJ2-3	CASRRGGPSTDTQYF	TGTGCCAGCAGGCGGGGGGGACCTAGCACAGATACGCAGTATTTT
TRBD2	TRBV5-1	NA	15	TRBJ2-1	CASSTPAGGYNEQFF	TGCGCCAGCAGCACGCCAGCGGGAGGATACAATGAGCAGTTCTTC
NA	TRBV9	NA	14	TRBJ1-2	CASSVEEHSYGYTF	TGTGCCAGCAGCGTGGAGGAACACTCCTATGGCTACACCTTC
NA	TRBV27	NA	17	TRBJ1-6	CASSLVSGGRGNSPLHF	TGTGCCAGCAGTTTAGTCTCCGGGGGAAGGGGCAATTCACCCCTCCACTTT
TRBD2	TRBV7-2	NA	15	TRBJ2-3	CASSLTSGSPDTQYF	TGTGCCAGCAGCTTAACTAGCGGGAGCCCAGATACGCAGTATTTT
TRBD1	TRBV25-1	NA	16	TRBJ2-4	CASSAPGSQGQNIQYF	TGTGCCAGCAGTGCCCCGGGGTCACAGGGGCAAAACATTCAGTACTTC
NA	TRBV11-2	once	15	TRBJ2-3	CASSRTGSGTDTQYF	TGTGCCAGCAGCCGTACAGGGTCCGGCACAGATACGCAGTATTTT
NA	TRBV27	NA	13	TRBJ1-5	CASRAYSNQPQHF	TGTGCCAGCAGAGCTTATAGCAATCAGCCCCAGCATTTT
TRBD1	TRBV18	NA	15	TRBJ1-1	CASSPTGQMNTEAFF	TGTGCCAGCTCACCAACGGGACAGATGAACACTGAAGCTTTCTTT
TRBD1	TRBV9	NA	15	TRBJ1-2	CASGKAGGGISGYTF	TGTGCCAGCGGCAAAGCAGGGGGCGGTATCTCTGGCTACACCTTC
NA	TRBV18	few	15	TRBJ1-6	CASSPGTVRSGALHF	TGTGCCAGCTCACCAGGGACTGTCCGGAGTGGGGCCCTCCACTTT
TRBD1	TRBV30	NA	14	TRBJ1-3	CAGDRLALGNTIYF	TGTGCCGGGGACAGGCTCGCGTTGGGAAACACCATATATTTT
TRBD1	TRBV5-1	NA	14	TRBJ1-2	CASSPAGTGYGYTF	TGCGCCAGCAGCCCCGCCGGGACAGGGTATGGCTACACCTTC
NA	TRBV2	NA	12	TRBJ2-3	CASSAGRGTQYF	TGTGCCAGCAGCGCCGGGCGGGGTACGCAGTATTTT
NA	TRBV4-2	few	16	TRBJ2-1	CASSQDSVNPHNEQFF	TGTGCCAGCAGCCAAGATAGTGTTAACCCTCACAATGAGCAGTTCTTC
TRBD2	TRBV10-2	NA	15	TRBJ2-4	CASSEEGSSGNIQYF	TGCGCCAGCAGTGAGGAAGGGTCTAGCGGAAACATTCAGTACTTC
TRBD2	TRBV18	NA	15	TRBJ2-1	CASSPRTSGYNEQFF	TGTGCCAGCTCACCAAGGACTAGCGGTTACAATGAGCAGTTCTTC
NA	TRBV7-2	NA	15	TRBJ1-5	CASSLASGHNQPQHF	TGTGCCAGCAGCTTAGCGTCGGGACACAATCAGCCCCAGCATTTT
NA	TRBV9	NA	15	TRBJ1-2	CASSVVSGPNYGYTF	TGTGCCAGCAGCGTAGTTAGCGGTCCTAACTATGGCTACACCTTC
TRBD1	TRBV28	NA	17	TRBJ1-1	CASSLFGVTGVNTEAFF	TGTGCCAGCAGTTTATTTGGGGTGACAGGGGTGAACACTGAAGCTTTCTTT
NA	TRBV28	NA	15	TRBJ1-5	CASSFRQGYGQPQHF	TGTGCCAGCAGTTTCCGCCAGGGGTACGGTCAGCCCCAGCATTTT
TRBD1	TRBV28	NA	16	TRBJ2-5	CASSLKPRQGKGTQYF	TGTGCCAGCAGTTTAAAACCTAGACAGGGGAAGGGGACCCAGTACTTC
NA	TRBV9	NA	13	TRBJ1-5	CASSTDIDQPQHF	TGTGCCAGCAGCACCGACATAGATCAGCCCCAGCATTTT
NA	TRBV30	NA	16	TRBJ2-5	CACPTERVYPSGTQYF	TGTGCCTGCCCAACCGAGCGGGTTTACCCATCGGGGACCCAGTACTTC
TRBD2	TRBV5-8	NA	15	TRBJ2-1	CASKAGLASYNEQFF	TGTGCCAGCAAGGCGGGACTAGCCTCCTACAATGAGCAGTTCTTC
NA	TRBV5-1	once	15	TRBJ2-5	CASSLGPGGGETQYF	TGCGCCAGCAGCTTGGGTCCAGGTGGAGGAGAGACCCAGTACTTC
NA	TRBV20-1	NA	12	TRBJ1-2	CSASSGNYGYTF	TGCAGTGCTAGTTCAGGGAACTATGGCTACACCTTC
NA	TRBV9	NA	15	TRBJ2-1	CASSADGSSYNEQFF	TGTGCCAGCAGCGCGGACGGGAGCTCCTACAATGAGCAGTTCTTC
TRBD1	TRBV5-1	NA	15	TRBJ1-2	CASSLVTGGADGYTF	TGCGCCAGCAGCTTGGTTACAGGGGGCGCAGATGGCTACACCTTC
NA	TRBV3-1/TRBV3-2	NA	16	TRBJ1-1	CASSHYSGGDEEVAFF	TGTGCCAGCAGCCATTATTCGGGCGGAGACGAGGAGGTAGCTTTCTTT
TRBD1	TRBV5-4	NA	16	TRBJ1-6	CASRGRTGGSNSPLHF	TGTGCCAGCAGAGGGAGGACAGGGGGTTCTAATTCACCCCTCCACTTT
NA	TRBV7-8	few	16	TRBJ2-7	CASSLLLGRTSYEQYF	TGTGCCAGCAGCTTATTATTAGGCAGGACTTCCTACGAGCAGTACTTC
NA	TRBV24-1	NA	12	TRBJ1-4	CATSSPSGKLFF	TGTGCCACCAGCTCACCATCAGGAAAACTGTTTTTT
TRBD2	TRBV29-1	NA	16	TRBJ2-1	CSVRVASGTFNHEQFF	TGCAGCGTTAGAGTTGCTAGCGGGACTTTCAACCATGAGCAGTTCTTC
TRBD2	TRBV4-3	NA	19	TRBJ2-2	CASSPGPSGLAGNTGELFF	TGCGCCAGCAGCCCTGGACCTTCCGGGCTAGCGGGAAACACCGGGGAGCTGTTTTTT
NA	TRBV19	NA	14	TRBJ1-5	CASRDSHSNQPQHF	TGTGCCAGTAGGGACAGCCATAGCAATCAGCCCCAGCATTTT
NA	TRBV7-3	NA	14	TRBJ2-5	CASSSDSGKETQYF	TGTGCCAGCAGCTCTGACTCAGGGAAGGAGACCCAGTACTTC
NA	TRBV12-5	NA	14	TRBJ1-1	CASGSGGLDTEAFF	TGTGCTAGTGGTTCTGGGGGCTTGGACACTGAAGCTTTCTTT
TRBD1	TRBV5-4	NA	17	TRBJ1-1	CASSPGGQGGPNTEAFF	TGTGCCAGCAGCCCGGGGGGGCAAGGGGGCCCGAACACTGAAGCTTTCTTT
NA	TRBV10-3	NA	13	TRBJ2-7	CAISESTAYEQYF	TGTGCCATCAGTGAGTCGACAGCCTACGAGCAGTACTTC
TRBD2	TRBV7-2	NA	14	TRBJ2-5	CASSSMGGQETQYF	TGTGCCAGCAGCTCCATGGGGGGGCAAGAGACCCAGTACTTC
TRBD1	TRBV29-1	NA	12	TRBJ1-1	CSGGQMNTEAFF	TGCAGCGGGGGACAGATGAACACTGAAGCTTTCTTT
NA	TRBV5-1	NA	14	TRBJ1-5	CASSVMGADQPQHF	TGCGCCAGCAGCGTGATGGGGGCGGATCAGCCCCAGCATTTT
NA	TRBV4-1	NA	14	TRBJ2-2	CASSPLRGTGELFF	TGCGCCAGCAGCCCCCTTAGGGGGACCGGGGAGCTGTTTTTT
NA	TRBV7-6	NA	16	TRBJ1-4	CASSSRMGGTSGKLFF	TGTGCCAGCAGCTCCCGGATGGGGGGAACATCAGGAAAACTGTTTTTT
NA	TRBV11-2	once	15	TRBJ1-2	CASSYRSTGFYGYTF	TGTGCCAGCAGCTACCGATCAACAGGTTTCTATGGCTACACCTTC
TRBD2	TRBV11-3	NA	14	TRBJ2-2	CASSLEGGSGELFF	TGTGCCAGCAGCTTAGAGGGAGGGTCCGGGGAGCTGTTTTTT
TRBD2	TRBV7-3	NA	15	TRBJ2-7	CASSVSGRPSYEQYF	TGTGCCAGCAGCGTCAGCGGGAGGCCTTCCTACGAGCAGTACTTC
NA	TRBV7-2	NA	15	TRBJ2-1	CASSRVGRSYNEQFF	TGTGCCAGCAGCCGTGTGGGGCGATCCTACAATGAGCAGTTCTTC
NA	TRBV27	NA	13	TRBJ1-5	CASSSREGQPQHF	TGTGCCAGCAGCTCAAGGGAGGGTCAGCCCCAGCATTTT
TRBD1	TRBV7-6	NA	15	TRBJ1-5	CASSLRPGGDQPQHF	TGTGCCAGCAGCTTACGTCCAGGGGGTGATCAGCCCCAGCATTTT
TRBD2	TRBV6-6	NA	16	TRBJ2-5	CASSYGGGSFQETQYF	TGTGCCAGCAGTTACGGGGGGGGATCCTTCCAAGAGACCCAGTACTTC
TRBD1	TRBV28	NA	14	TRBJ1-1	CAREGQRMNTEAFF	TGTGCCAGGGAGGGACAGAGGATGAACACTGAAGCTTTCTTT
NA	TRBV12-2	few	17	TRBJ2-1	CASRSTWGRGQDDEQFF	TGTGCAAGTCGCTCCACTTGGGGGCGGGGGCAGGACGATGAGCAGTTCTTC
NA	TRBV19	once	15	TRBJ1-4	CASRLPGNTNEKLFF	TGTGCCAGTAGGCTCCCCGGGAACACTAATGAAAAACTGTTTTTT
TRBD1	TRBV29-1	NA	14	TRBJ1-1	CSVVGLDRGTEAFF	TGCAGCGTTGTAGGGCTTGACAGGGGGACTGAAGCTTTCTTT
TRBD1	TRBV27	NA	15	TRBJ1-4	CASSSPGQGTYRLFF	TGTGCCAGCAGTTCACCGGGACAGGGGACTTATAGACTGTTTTTT
NA	TRBV6-5	NA	12	TRBJ2-3	CASSLPTGAQYF	TGTGCCAGCAGTCTACCGACAGGCGCCCAGTATTTT